The next 6 T cell receptor beta chains were all read from a single sample in a study of blood T cell repertoires in COVID-19. Clones were read by immunoSEQ multiplex PCR, and TCRdb kept only the in-frame ones, dropping some. The data contain some 190,000 clones, about 80% of them seen just once; the ten biggest clones take up under 8%. The sequenced sample consisted of peripheral blood. Receptors were obtained from a man in his fifties or sixties with acute or convalescent COVID-19.

This clone was detected a few times. The chain joins TRBV9 to TRBJ2-5, with TRBD2 as a possible D gene (5 bases). The ends were cut back, 4 bases at V and 0 bases at J, with 13 bases in the middle. The CDR3 consists of 15 residues. From germline, CDR1 is SGDLS and CDR2 YYNGEE. The chain's CDR3 is CASSPQRSDQETQYF. The CDR3 region has the DNA TGTGCCAGCAGCCCCCAGCGGAGTGACCAAGAGACCCAGTACTTC.

This rearrangement joins TRBV19 to TRBJ1-5; unclear D gene. Germline CDR1 LNHDA, CDR2 SQIVND (reference sequence). CDR3 size: 13 residues. The germline V and J ends were trimmed by 1 base and 7 bases, with 8 bases remaining between them. This CDR3 reads CASSIGPEQPQHF. The CDR3, as DNA: TGTGCCAGTAGTATAGGGCCGGAGCAGCCCCAGCATTTT.

This clone was recorded a few times. This chain joins TRBV29-1 and TRBJ2-1; perhaps TRBD1 as D (5 bases). Looked up from germline, CDR1 is SQVTM and CDR2 is ANQGSEA. The CDR3 is 14 residues long. Trimming cost V 4 bases and J 5 bases, with 15 bases left between them. CDR3 protein: CSVALTEAHNEQFF. For the CDR3, the DNA is TGCAGCGTTGCCCTGACAGAGGCCCACAATGAGCAGTTCTTC.

J is TRBJ1-3 and V is TRBV11-2; D call uncertain. Germline V gene sequence: CDR1 SGHAT, CDR2 FQNNGV. V was clipped by 3 bases and J by 0 bases, with 9 bases between them. The CDR3 spans 15 residues. The CDR3 reads CASSFISGSGNTIYF. The CDR3, as DNA: TGTGCCAGCAGCTTCATTTCGGGCTCTGGAAACACCATATATTTT.

The J gene is TRBJ2-7, the V gene TRBV11-3; D is perhaps TRBD2 (6 bases). The CDR3 consists of 15 residues. Trimming removed 2 bases from V and 3 bases from J, with 14 bases in between. Germline V gene lookup returns CDR1 SGHNT and CDR2 YENEEA. The CDR3 sequence: CASSLFPGSGYEQYF. The CDR3 DNA reads TGTGCCAGCAGCTTATTTCCCGGGAGTGGCTACGAGCAGTACTTC.

The chain is built from TRBV3-1 (or the pseudogene TRBV3-2) and TRBJ2-2; TRBD2 matches 7 bases. V shed 2 bases, J shed 7 bases, and the junction held 16 bases outside the gene matches. The CDR3 spans 18 residues. Looked up from germline, CDR1 is LGHDT and CDR2 is YNNKEL (reference sequence). Here the CDR3 reads CASSQIVKSGTRGGELFF. Written as DNA, the CDR3 is TGTGCCAGCAGCCAAATAGTTAAGAGCGGGACTCGTGGCGGGGAGCTGTTTTTT.